This record looks at one T cell receptor beta chain sequence and its context. The antigen is not known. This table comes from immunoSEQ multiplex PCR, and its TCRdb copy is limited to in-frame clones, with some not included. The top ten clones hold under 11% of a sample with 200,000 or so clones, about 92% of them seen once. These data originate in a study of T cell responses to AZD1222 COVID-19 vaccine. V was shortened by 5 bases and J by 7 bases, with 19 bases between the two germline ends. Germline CDR1 reads SGHKS; CDR2 reads YYEKEE (reference sequence). This CDR3 is 15 amino acids long. General study findings and limits: Among spike-specific TCRs, nearly half reportedly target unmutated variant regions.

The starting material was peripheral blood, obtained on day 0 of AZD1222 vaccination. The genes are TRBV5-5 and TRBJ2-1; perhaps TRBD2 as D (5 bases). The clonotype comes from an adult in good health. CDR3 DNA: TGTGCCAGCAGATTAGGACTCCTAGACTCGAATGAGCAGTTCTTC. Its protein product is CASRLGLLDSNEQFF.